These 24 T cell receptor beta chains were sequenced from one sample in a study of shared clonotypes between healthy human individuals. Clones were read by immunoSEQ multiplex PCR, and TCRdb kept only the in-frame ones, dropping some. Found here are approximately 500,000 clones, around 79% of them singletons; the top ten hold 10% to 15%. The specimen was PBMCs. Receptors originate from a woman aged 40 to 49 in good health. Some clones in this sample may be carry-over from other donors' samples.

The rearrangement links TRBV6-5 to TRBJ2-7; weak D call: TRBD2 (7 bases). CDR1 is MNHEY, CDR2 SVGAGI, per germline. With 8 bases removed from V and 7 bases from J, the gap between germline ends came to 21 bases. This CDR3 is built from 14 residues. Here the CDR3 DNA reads TGTGCCAGCGCTAAGGGGGGGGAACCTTGGGAGCAGTACTTC. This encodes CASAKGGEPWEQYF.

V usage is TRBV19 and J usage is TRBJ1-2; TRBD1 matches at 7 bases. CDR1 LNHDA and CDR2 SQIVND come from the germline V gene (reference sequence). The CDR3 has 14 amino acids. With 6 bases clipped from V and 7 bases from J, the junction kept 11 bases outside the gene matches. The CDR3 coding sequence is TGTGCCAGTAGAAGGCAGGGGGACGGGGGTGGCTACACCTTC. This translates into CASRRQGDGGGYTF.

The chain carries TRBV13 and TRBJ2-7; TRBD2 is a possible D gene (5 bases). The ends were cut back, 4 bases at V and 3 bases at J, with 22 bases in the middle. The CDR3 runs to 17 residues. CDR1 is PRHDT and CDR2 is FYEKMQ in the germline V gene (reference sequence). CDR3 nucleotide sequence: TGTGCCAGCAGCTCCTCAGCGACGGGGAGCCGCCGCTACGAGCAGTACTTC. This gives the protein CASSSSATGSRRYEQYF.

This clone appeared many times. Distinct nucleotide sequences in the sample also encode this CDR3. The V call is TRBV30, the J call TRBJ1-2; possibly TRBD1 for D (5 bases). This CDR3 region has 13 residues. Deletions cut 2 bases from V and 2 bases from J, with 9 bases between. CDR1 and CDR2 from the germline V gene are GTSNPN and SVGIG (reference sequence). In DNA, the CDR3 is TGTGCCTGGAGTAGGGGCGCCAACTATGGCTACACCTTC. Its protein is CAWSRGANYGYTF.

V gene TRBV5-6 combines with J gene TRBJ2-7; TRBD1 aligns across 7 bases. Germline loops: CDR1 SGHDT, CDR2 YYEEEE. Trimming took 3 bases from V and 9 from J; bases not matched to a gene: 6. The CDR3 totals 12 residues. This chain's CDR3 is CASSSTGARQYF. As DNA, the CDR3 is TGTGCCAGCAGCTCCACAGGGGCGCGGCAGTACTTC.

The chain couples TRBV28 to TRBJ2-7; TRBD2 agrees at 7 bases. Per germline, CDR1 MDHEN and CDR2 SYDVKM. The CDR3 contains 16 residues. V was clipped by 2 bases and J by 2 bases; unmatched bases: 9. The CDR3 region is CASSLGGSSGTYEQYF. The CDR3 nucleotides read TGTGCCAGCAGTTTAGGCGGTTCGAGCGGGACCTACGAGCAGTACTTC.

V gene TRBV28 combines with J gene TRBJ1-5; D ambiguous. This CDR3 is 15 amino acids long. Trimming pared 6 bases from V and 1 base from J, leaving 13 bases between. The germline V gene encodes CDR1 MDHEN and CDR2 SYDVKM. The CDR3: CASRRITGSNQPQHF. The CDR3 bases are TGTGCCAGCAGACGCATCACGGGAAGCAATCAGCCCCAGCATTTT.

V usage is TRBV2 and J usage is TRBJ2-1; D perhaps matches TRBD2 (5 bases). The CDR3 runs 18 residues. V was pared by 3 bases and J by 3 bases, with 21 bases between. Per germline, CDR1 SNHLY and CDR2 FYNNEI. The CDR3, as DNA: TGTGCCAGCAGTGATTCCCTCGGATCCGGGGTCCTCTACAATGAGCAGTTCTTC. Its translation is CASSDSLGSGVLYNEQFF.

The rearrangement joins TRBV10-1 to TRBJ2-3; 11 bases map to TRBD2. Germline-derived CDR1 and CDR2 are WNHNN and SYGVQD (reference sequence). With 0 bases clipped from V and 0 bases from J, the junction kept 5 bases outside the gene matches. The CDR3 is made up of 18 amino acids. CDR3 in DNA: TGCGCCAGCAGTGAGTCGTTAGCGGGAGGGCCCAGCACAGATACGCAGTATTTT. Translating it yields CASSESLAGGPSTDTQYF.

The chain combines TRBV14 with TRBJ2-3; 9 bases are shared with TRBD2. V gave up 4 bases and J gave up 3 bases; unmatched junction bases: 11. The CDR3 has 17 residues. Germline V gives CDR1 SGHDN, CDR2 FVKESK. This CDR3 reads CASSRAMTSGPTDTQYF. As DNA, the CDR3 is TGTGCCAGCAGCCGAGCGATGACTAGCGGTCCGACAGATACGCAGTATTTT.

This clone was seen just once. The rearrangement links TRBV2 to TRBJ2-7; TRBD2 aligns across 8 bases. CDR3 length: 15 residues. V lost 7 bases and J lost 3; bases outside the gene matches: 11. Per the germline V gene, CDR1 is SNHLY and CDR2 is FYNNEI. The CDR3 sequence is CASKPTSGGNYEQYF. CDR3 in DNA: TGTGCCAGCAAACCTACTAGCGGAGGGAACTACGAGCAGTACTTC.

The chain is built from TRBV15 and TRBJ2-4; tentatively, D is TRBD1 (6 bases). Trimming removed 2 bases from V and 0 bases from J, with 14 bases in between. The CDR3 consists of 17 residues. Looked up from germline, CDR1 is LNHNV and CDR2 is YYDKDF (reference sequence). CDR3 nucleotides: TGTGCCACCAGCAGATTACAGGGTCCTACAGCCAAAAACATTCAGTACTTC. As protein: CATSRLQGPTAKNIQYF.

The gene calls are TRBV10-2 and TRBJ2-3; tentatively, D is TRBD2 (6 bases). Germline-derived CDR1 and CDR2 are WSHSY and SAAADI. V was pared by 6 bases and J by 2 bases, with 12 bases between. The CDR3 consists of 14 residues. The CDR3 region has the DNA TGCGCCAGCAGACCAGCGGGTGACACAGATACGCAGTATTTT. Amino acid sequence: CASRPAGDTDTQYF.

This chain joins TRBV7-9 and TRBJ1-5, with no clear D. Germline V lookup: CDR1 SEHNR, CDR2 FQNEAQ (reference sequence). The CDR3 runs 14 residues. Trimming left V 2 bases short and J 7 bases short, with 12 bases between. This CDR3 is CASSLSGFGQPQHF. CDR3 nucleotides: TGTGCCAGCAGCTTATCGGGGTTCGGACAGCCCCAGCATTTT. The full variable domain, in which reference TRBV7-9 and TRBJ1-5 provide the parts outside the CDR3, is DTGVSQNPRHKITKRGQNVTFRCDPISEHNRLYWYRQTLGQGPEFLTYFQNEAQLEKSRLLSDRFSAERPKGSFSTLEIQRTEQGDSAMYLCASSLSGFGQPQHFGDGTRLSIL.

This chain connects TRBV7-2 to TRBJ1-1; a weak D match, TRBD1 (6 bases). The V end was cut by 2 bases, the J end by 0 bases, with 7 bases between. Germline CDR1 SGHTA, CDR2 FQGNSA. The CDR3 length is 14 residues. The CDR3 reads CASSLRTVNTEAFF. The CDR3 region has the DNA TGTGCCAGCAGCTTACGGACAGTGAACACTGAAGCTTTCTTT.

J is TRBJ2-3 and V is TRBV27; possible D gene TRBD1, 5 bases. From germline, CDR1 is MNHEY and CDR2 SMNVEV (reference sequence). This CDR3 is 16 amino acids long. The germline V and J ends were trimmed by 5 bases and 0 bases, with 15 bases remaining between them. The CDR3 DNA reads TGTGCCAGCAGTCCCGTGAACAGGCGAAGCACAGATACGCAGTATTTT. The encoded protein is CASSPVNRRSTDTQYF.

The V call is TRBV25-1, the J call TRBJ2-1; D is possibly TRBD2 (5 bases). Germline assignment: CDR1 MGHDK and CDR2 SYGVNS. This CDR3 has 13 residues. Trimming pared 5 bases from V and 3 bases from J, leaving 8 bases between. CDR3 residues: CASSLRDYNEQFF. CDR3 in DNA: TGTGCCAGCAGTCTCCGGGACTACAATGAGCAGTTCTTC.

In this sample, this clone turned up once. The CDR3 spells CASSHGQHNQPQHF. The CDR3, as DNA: TGCGCCAGCAGCCACGGACAGCACAATCAGCCCCAGCATTTT. This chain joins TRBV4-3 and TRBJ1-5, with TRBD1 as a possible D gene (6 bases). This CDR3 comprises 14 residues. Germline V gene data show CDR1 as LGHNA and CDR2 as YSLEER. V was shortened by 3 bases and J by 3 bases, with 9 bases between the two germline ends.

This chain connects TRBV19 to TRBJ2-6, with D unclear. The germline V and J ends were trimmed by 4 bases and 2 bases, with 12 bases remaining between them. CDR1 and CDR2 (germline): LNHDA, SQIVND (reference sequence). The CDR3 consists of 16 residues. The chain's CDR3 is CASSNPLGAGANVLTF. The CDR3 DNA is TGTGCCAGTAGTAACCCCCTGGGTGCTGGGGCCAACGTCCTGACTTTC.

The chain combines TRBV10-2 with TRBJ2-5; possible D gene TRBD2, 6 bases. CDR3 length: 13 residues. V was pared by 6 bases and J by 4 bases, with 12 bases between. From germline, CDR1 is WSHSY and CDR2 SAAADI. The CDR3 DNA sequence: TGCGCCAGCAGGGGGGGAATGGGAGAGACCCAGTACTTC. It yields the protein CASRGGMGETQYF.

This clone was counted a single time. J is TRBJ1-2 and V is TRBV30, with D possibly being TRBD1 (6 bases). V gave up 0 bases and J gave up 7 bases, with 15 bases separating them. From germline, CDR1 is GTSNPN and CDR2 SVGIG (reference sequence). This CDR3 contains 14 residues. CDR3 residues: CAWSVLSGAGGYTF. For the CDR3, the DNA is TGTGCCTGGAGTGTACTGTCGGGGGCGGGTGGCTACACCTTC.

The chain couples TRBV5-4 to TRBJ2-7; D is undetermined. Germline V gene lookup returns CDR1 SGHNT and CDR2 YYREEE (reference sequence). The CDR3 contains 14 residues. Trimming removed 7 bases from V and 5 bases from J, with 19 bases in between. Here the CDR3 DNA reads TGTGCCAGCGTCAATTGCGAAGCTGGGGACGAGCAGTACTTC. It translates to CASVNCEAGDEQYF.

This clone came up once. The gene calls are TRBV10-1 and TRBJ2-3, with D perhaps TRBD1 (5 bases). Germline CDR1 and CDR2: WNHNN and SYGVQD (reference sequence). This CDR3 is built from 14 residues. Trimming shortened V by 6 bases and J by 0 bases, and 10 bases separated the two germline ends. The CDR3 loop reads CASSGQVSTDTQYF. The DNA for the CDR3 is TGCGCCAGCAGCGGACAAGTAAGCACAGATACGCAGTATTTT.

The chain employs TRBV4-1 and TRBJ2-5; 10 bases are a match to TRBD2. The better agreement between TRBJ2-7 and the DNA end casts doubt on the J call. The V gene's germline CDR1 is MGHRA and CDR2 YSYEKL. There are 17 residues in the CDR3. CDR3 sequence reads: CASSRLIAGGGSYEQYF. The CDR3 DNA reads TGCGCCAGCAGCCGCCTCATAGCGGGAGGAGGCTCCTACGAGCAGTACTTC.